A selection of T cell receptor beta chains follows, all from one sample in a study of molecular identifiers for immune sequencing clone quantification. TCRdb itself ran the PCR reads through MiXCR, one entry per CDR3 protein. The sample records about 510,000 distinct CDR3 sequences, 20% to 25% being singletons. What was sequenced was naive CD8+ T cells from blood, with Jurkat cell RNA spiked in. Source of these receptors: a human donor in good health. Some libraries in this study had Jurkat cell RNA spiked in. Each CDR3 is given without its conserved first and last residue.

j_call | v_call | cdr3_aa
TRBJ2-7 | TRBV5-3 | ASSNRDRTYEQY
TRBJ2-1 | TRBV20-1 | SARDSAGATYNEQF
TRBJ2-5 | TRBV27 | ASSAGPTQY
TRBJ2-2 | TRBV29-1 | SVAGTGELF
TRBJ2-7 | TRBV20-1 | SAPLVSGEQY
TRBJ2-1 | TRBV30 | AWTPPPPGSYNEQF
TRBJ2-7 | TRBV13 | ASSSAGWDSAGEQY
TRBJ2-7 | TRBV20-1 | SGVRDYEQY
TRBJ1-6 | TRBV28 | ASSFVRGRNSPLH
TRBJ2-7 | TRBV5-1 | ASSLDLDRGHAEYEQY
TRBJ2-7 | TRBV20-1 | SARPFSTDSYEQY
TRBJ2-2 | TRBV7-8 | ASSFRGQGAWTGELF
TRBJ1-1 | TRBV2 | ASSDPGTGGTEAF
TRBJ1-5 | TRBV23-1 | ASSQLLTASNQPQH
TRBJ1-1 | TRBV5-4 | ASSLEMNTEAF
TRBJ2-3 | TRBV7-2 | ASSHTGGYPTDTQY
TRBJ2-3 | TRBV2 | ASSEAPGLAGDTQY